This TCR beta chain was sequenced during a study of T cell changes during pregnancy in multiple sclerosis. Sequencing used immunoSEQ multiplex PCR; TCRdb keeps in-frame clones, though not all of them. This sample yields 56,000 or so clones, of which 75% to 90% are seen a single time; around 1.8% belongs to the top ten. The CDR3 spans 18 residues. The ends lost 0 bases at V and 8 bases at J; junction bases unmatched: 12. CDR1 is LGHNA, CDR2 YSLEER, per germline. The receptor was derived from a female donor with multiple sclerosis, enrolled in a pregnancy study. The chain is built from TRBV4-3 and TRBJ1-6; TRBD1 agrees at 8 bases. Sequenced material: peripheral blood, taken after pregnancy. DNA for the CDR3: TGCGCCAGCAGCCAAGATCTGGCAGGGGGCTTAGGTGATTCACCCCTCCACTTT. Encoded protein: CASSQDLAGGLGDSPLHF.